This T cell receptor (beta chain) was found in a study of blood T cells in healthy people across ages. On the study more broadly: There was about one barcoded beta molecule captured by template switching per two T cells. Whole-study results and caveats: Comparison with aged donors showed that long-lived donors had more naive CD4+ cells and higher diversity. Diversity estimates from one million T cells were considered underestimates.

Primed by a sample-barcoded 5' primer and a J-beta primer mix, a second PCR proceeded for about 6 to 12 cycles. TCRdb independently ran MiXCR on the 5' RACE reads; one entry per CDR3 protein. Found here are about 640,000 distinct CDR3 sequences, less than 35% of them singletons; the top ten hold 15% to 17%. The extraction recovered at least 5 micrograms of total RNA per sample. This CDR3 region has 16 residues. The V end was cut by 4 bases, the J end by 1 base, with 15 bases between. Germline V gene data show CDR1 as SGDLS and CDR2 as YYNGEE. This clonotype was seen repeatedly, ten times or more. No antigen is known for it.

The sample comprised blood. This receptor was taken from a woman older than 75 in good health. The rearrangement joins TRBV9 to TRBJ2-1; perhaps TRBD2 as D (5 bases). The CDR3 DNA reads TGTGCCAGCAGCTACACCCCGGGGAGATCCTACAATGAGCAGTTCTTC. It specifies CASSYTPGRSYNEQFF. The whole variable domain, remainder taken from reference TRBV9 and TRBJ2-1, is DSGVTQTPKHLITATGQRVTLRCSPRSGDLSVYWYQQSLDQGLQFLIQYYNGEERAKGNILERFSAQQFPDLHSELNLSSLELGDSALYFCASSYTPGRSYNEQFFGPGTRLTVL.